A single T cell receptor beta chain is shown here with its context. The sample comes from a study of OX40 agonist ivuxolimab in advanced cancers. Study overall: Ivuxolimab, an antibody acting as an agonist of OX40 (CD134), was used to treat patients. All patients had ivuxolimab intravenously every 2 weeks at 0.01 to 10 mg/kg.

Repertoires were generated with immunoSEQ multiplex PCR, while TCRdb's copy carries only in-frame clones and drops some. The sample yields about 64,000 clones, about 89% seen once. Germline assignment: CDR1 KGHSH and CDR2 LQKENI. This CDR3 comprises 15 residues. Trimming stripped 3 bases from V and 2 bases from J, with 13 bases between. The source is an adult with an advanced solid tumor such as melanoma, head and neck, liver or kidney cancer. Material: CD4+ or CD8+ T cells sorted from blood, obtained in a trial of the OX40 agonist ivuxolimab. J is TRBJ2-5 and V is TRBV18, with unresolved D. CDR3 coding DNA: TGTGCCAGCTCACCCCTCTCGGCCGGACAAGAGACCCAGTACTTC. This translates into CASSPLSAGQETQYF.